This T cell receptor (beta chain) was captured by sequencing in a study of regulatory T cells in long-lasting Graves disease. Study background: Treatment with antithyroid drugs for over 5 years, together with positive TSH receptor antibodies, meant persistent Graves' disease.

This clonotype was counted many times. As yet, its antigen is unknown. The CDR3 is 17 amino acids. The V gene's germline CDR1 is SGHDT and CDR2 YYEEEE. Trimming at V came to 2 bases and at J to 0 bases, leaving 11 bases not matched to a gene. Arm-PCR with iRepertoire HTBI primers amplified the CDR3 regions for these TCR beta libraries. In the original processing: The samples yielded roughly 64 TRBV and roughly 15 TRBJ segments. MiXCR, applied by TCRdb to the multiplex PCR reads, yields one record per CDR3 protein. These V and J calls originate from TCRdb's pipeline instead of the authors' own analysis. The sample yields 700,000 or so distinct CDR3 sequences, 30% seen once. As to time point: persistent/refractory GD, antithyroid drugs over 5 years with positive TRAb. Making the TCR library involved RNA that had been extracted from PBMCs. Broader study findings: Favoring TRBV28, TRBJ1-2 and TRBJ2-5 was a feature seen in persistent disease.

Here the sequenced sample was peripheral blood mononuclear cells (PBMCs), taken when the disease was refractory, from a patient treated with antithyroid drugs. The TCR sequence derives from a female donor with Graves disease. The chain uses TRBV5-6 and TRBJ2-7; 7 nucleotides agree with TRBD1. The CDR3 reads CASSLTQGPPNSYEQYF. The CDR3, as DNA: TGTGCCAGCAGCTTAACACAGGGGCCGCCTAACTCCTACGAGCAGTACTTC.